These 2 T cell receptor beta chains came from one sample sequenced in a study of identifying expanded T cells in peripheral blood (dated by TCRdb to between 2018 and 2021). The library was obtained by the immunoSEQ multiplex PCR assay. TCRdb mirrors the immuneACCESS table, restricted to in-frame sequences. Some clones are absent from its copies; in checked studies, under half trace to an unresolved V gene, and the reason for the others is unknown. The sample records around 85,000 clones, about 88% of which are singletons. Roughly 19% of the sample is taken by the ten largest. What was sequenced was blood. These receptors were obtained from a person aged 18 to 75 in good health.

CDR3 residues: CASSLVAGINEKLFF. CDR3 nucleotides: TGCGCCAGCAGCTTGGTCGCAGGCATAAATGAAAAACTGTTTTTT. The J gene is TRBJ1-4, the V gene TRBV5-1, with D unclear. CDR1 is SGHRS and CDR2 is YFSETQ in the germline V gene. Deletions cut 0 bases from V and 5 bases from J, with 11 bases between. CDR3 length equals 15 residues.

The gene calls are TRBV6-5 and TRBJ2-3; possible D gene TRBD2, 5 bases. The CDR3 is 15 amino acids. The V and J ends lost 7 bases and 1 base respectively, with 15 bases between them. CDR1 is MNHEY, CDR2 SVGAGI, per germline. This chain's CDR3 is CASIPSFFGTDTQYF. The DNA of the CDR3 is TGTGCCAGCATACCTAGCTTCTTCGGCACAGATACGCAGTATTTT.